A selection of T cell receptor beta chains follows, all from one sample in a study of cytomegalovirus exposure and HLA in healthy donors. The data were produced by immunoSEQ multiplex PCR, yet TCRdb's version contains in-frame clones alone and is incomplete. The table includes some 150,000 clones, more than 70% detected once. Specimen: PBMCs. The source of these receptors is a woman in her thirties or forties in good health and CMV-seropositive. Both conserved end residues are part of each CDR3. Fields, in order: V gene, CDR3 protein.

V gene: TRBV5-4; CDR3 protein: CASSQTSSDTQYF
V gene: TRBV2; CDR3 protein: CASSEARGSYNEQFF
V gene: TRBV28; CDR3 protein: CASSFRVGNTIYF
V gene: TRBV6-4; CDR3 protein: CASSPDRSSYNEQFF
V gene: TRBV5-6; CDR3 protein: CASSLHNEQFF
V gene: TRBV7-9; CDR3 protein: CASSLVQGQGEQFF
V gene: TRBV30; CDR3 protein: CAWSVRQGAGELFF
V gene: TRBV10-1; CDR3 protein: CASSERQPGLGGQETQYF
V gene: TRBV7-3; CDR3 protein: CASSLSAGAVTEAFF
V gene: TRBV4-1; CDR3 protein: CASSQGGEEWQYF
V gene: TRBV27; CDR3 protein: CASSVGQGMNTEAFF
V gene: TRBV9; CDR3 protein: CASSVASAYNEQFF
V gene: TRBV28; CDR3 protein: CASSPLTGPTDTQYF
V gene: TRBV7-9; CDR3 protein: CASSELFSNQPQHF
V gene: TRBV6-5; CDR3 protein: CASISVRDPPYEQYF
V gene: TRBV28; CDR3 protein: CASSPFVTDTQYF